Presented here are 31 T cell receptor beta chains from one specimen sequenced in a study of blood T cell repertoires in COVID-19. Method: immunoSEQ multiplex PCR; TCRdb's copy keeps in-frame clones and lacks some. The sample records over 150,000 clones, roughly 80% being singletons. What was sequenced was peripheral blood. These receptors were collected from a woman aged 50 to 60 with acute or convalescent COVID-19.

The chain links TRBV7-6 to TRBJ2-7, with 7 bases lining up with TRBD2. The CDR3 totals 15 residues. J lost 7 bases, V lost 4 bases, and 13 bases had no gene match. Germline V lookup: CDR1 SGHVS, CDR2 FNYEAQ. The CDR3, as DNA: TGTGCCAGCAGCTCTTCGCCCGGGACTATAAGGGAGCAGTACTTC. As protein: CASSSSPGTIREQYF.

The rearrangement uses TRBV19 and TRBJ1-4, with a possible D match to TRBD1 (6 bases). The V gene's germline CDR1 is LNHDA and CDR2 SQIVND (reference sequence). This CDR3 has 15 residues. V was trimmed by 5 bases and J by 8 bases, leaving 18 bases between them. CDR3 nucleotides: TGTGCCAGTAGTGTGTCACAGGGTTCGGGGGAAAAACTGTTTTTT. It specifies CASSVSQGSGEKLFF.

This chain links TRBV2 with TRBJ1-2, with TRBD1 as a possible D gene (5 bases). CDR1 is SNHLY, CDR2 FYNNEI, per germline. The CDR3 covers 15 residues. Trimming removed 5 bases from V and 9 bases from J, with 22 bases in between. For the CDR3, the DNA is TGTGCCAGCAGTCCCGGAGGGTACGCAGGGAGTAGCTACACCTTC. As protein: CASSPGGYAGSSYTF.

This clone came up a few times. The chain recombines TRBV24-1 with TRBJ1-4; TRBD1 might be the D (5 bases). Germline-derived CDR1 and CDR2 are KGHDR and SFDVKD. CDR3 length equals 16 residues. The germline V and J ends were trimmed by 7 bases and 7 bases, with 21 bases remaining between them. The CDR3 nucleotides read TGTGCCACCAGCCCCGGGGGAGGGAGCAGAGGTGAAAAACTGTTTTTT. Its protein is CATSPGGGSRGEKLFF.

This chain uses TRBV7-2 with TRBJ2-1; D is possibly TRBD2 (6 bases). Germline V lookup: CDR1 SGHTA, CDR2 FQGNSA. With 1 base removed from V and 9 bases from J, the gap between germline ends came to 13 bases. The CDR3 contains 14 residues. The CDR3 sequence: CASSLDRRGTEQFF. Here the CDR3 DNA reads TGTGCCAGCAGCTTAGATCGCCGGGGGACTGAGCAGTTCTTC.

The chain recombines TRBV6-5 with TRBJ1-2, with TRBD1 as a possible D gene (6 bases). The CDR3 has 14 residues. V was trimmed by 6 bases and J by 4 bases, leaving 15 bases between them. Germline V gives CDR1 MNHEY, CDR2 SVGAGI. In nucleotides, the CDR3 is TGTGCCAGCAGGGTGGAGAGGGGGTTCTATGGCTACACCTTC. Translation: CASRVERGFYGYTF.

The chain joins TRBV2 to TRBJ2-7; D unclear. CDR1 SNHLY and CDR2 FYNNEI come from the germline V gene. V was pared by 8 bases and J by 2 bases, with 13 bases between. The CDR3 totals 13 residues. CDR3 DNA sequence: TGTGCCAGCGGAGCTCAACTCCCCTACGAGCAGTACTTC. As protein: CASGAQLPYEQYF.

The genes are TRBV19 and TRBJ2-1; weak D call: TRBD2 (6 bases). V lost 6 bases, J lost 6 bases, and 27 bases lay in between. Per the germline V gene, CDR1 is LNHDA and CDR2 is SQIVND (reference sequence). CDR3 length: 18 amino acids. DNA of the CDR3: TGTGCCAGTAGCAGAGGGAGGCTAGCGAGCGCATTAGGCAATGAGCAGTTCTTC. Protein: CASSRGRLASALGNEQFF.

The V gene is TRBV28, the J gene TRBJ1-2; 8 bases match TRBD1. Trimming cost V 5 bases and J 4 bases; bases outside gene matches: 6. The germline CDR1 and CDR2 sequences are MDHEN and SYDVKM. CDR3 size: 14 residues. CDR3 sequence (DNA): TGTGCCAGCAGTCCCGCAGGGGGCGGCTATGGCTACACCTTC. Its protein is CASSPAGGGYGYTF.

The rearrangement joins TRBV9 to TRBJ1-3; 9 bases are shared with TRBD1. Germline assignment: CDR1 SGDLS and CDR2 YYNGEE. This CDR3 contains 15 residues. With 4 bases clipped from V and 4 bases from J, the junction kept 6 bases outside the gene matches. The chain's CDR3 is CASSPTGGSGNTIYF. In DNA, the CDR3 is TGTGCCAGCAGCCCGACAGGGGGATCAGGAAACACCATATATTTT.

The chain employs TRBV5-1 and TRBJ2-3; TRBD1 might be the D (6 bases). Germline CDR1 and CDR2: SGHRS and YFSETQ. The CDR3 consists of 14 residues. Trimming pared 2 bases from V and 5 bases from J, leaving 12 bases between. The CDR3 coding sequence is TGCGCCAGCAGCTTTCAGGGGCGTGAAGATACGCAGTATTTT. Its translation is CASSFQGREDTQYF.

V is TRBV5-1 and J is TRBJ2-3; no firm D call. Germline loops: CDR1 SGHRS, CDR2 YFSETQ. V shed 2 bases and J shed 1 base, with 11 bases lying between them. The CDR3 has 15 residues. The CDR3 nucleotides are TGCGCCAGCAGCTTACTTGCTCTTCGCACAGATACGCAGTATTTT. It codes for CASSLLALRTDTQYF. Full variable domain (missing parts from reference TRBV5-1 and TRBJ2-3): KAGVTQTPRYLIKTRGQQVTLSCSPISGHRSVSWYQQTPGQGLQFLFEYFSETQRNKGNFPGRFSGRQFSNSRSEMNVSTLELGDSALYLCASSLLALRTDTQYFGPGTRLTVL.

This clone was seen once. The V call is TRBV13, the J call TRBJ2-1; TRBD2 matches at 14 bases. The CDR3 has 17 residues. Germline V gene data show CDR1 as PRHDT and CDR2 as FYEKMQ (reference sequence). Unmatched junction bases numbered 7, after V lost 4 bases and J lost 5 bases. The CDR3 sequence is CASSSGLAGGRHNEQFF. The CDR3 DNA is TGTGCCAGCAGCTCTGGACTAGCGGGGGGCCGTCACAATGAGCAGTTCTTC.

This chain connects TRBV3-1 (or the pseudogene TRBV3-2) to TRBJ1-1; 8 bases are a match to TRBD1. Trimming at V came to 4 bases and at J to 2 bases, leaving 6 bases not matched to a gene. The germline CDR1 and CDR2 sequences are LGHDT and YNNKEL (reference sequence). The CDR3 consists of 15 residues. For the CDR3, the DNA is TGTGCCAGCAGCCTACAGGACAGGGCTAACACTGAAGCTTTCTTT. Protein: CASSLQDRANTEAFF.

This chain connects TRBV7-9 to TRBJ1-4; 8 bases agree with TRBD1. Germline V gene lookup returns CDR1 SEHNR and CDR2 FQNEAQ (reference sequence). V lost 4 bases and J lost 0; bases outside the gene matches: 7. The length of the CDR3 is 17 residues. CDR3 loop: CASSSYRGAATNEKLFF. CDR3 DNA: TGTGCCAGCAGCTCCTACAGGGGGGCTGCAACTAATGAAAAACTGTTTTTT.

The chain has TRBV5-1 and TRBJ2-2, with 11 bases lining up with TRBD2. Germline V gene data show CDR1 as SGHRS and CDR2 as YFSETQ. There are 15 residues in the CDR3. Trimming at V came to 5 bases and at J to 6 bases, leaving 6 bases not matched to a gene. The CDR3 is CASSFTSGGAGELFF. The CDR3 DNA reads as TGCGCCAGCAGTTTCACTAGCGGGGGAGCCGGGGAGCTGTTTTTT. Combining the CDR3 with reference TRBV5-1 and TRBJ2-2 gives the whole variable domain KAGVTQTPRYLIKTRGQQVTLSCSPISGHRSVSWYQQTPGQGLQFLFEYFSETQRNKGNFPGRFSGRQFSNSRSEMNVSTLELGDSALYLCASSFTSGGAGELFFGEGSRLTVL.

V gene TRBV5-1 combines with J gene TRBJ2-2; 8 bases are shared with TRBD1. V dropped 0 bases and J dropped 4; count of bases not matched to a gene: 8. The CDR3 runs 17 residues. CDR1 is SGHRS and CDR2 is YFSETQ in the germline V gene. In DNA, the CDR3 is TGCGCCAGCAGCTTGGAAGGACAGGGCCTTGGCACCGGGGAGCTGTTTTTT. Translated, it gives CASSLEGQGLGTGELFF.

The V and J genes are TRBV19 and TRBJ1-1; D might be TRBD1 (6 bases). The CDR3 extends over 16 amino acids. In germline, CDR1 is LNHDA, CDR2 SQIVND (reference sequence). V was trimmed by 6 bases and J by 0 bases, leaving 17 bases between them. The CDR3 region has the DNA TGTGCCAGTAGCTTTGTCACAGGGAAAATGAACACTGAAGCTTTCTTT. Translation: CASSFVTGKMNTEAFF.

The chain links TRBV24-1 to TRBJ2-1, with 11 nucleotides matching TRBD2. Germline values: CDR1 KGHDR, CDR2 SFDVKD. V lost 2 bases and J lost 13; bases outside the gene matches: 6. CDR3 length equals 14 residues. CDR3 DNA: TGTGCCACCAGTGATTCGTTTAGCGGGAGGGCCCAGTTCTTC. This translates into CATSDSFSGRAQFF.

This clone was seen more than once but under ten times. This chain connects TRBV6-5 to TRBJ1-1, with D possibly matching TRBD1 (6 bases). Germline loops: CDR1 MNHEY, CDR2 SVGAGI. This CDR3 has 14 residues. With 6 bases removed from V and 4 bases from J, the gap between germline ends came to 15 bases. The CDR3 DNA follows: TGTGCCAGCAGCCCGGACAGCCAGGTCACTGAAGCTTTCTTT. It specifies CASSPDSQVTEAFF.

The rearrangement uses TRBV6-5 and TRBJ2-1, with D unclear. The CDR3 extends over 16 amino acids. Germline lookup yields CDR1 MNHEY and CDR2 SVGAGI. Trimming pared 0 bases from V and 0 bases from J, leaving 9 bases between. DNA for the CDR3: TGTGCCAGCAGTTACTCGGTGCTCAGCTCCTACAATGAGCAGTTCTTC. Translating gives CASSYSVLSSYNEQFF.

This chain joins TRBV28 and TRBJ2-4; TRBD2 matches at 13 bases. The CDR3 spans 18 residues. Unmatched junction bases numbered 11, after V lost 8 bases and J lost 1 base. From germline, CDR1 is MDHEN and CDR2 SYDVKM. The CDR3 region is CASFGLAGERGAKNIQYF. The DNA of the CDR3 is TGTGCCAGCTTTGGACTAGCGGGAGAGAGGGGGGCCAAAAACATTCAGTACTTC.

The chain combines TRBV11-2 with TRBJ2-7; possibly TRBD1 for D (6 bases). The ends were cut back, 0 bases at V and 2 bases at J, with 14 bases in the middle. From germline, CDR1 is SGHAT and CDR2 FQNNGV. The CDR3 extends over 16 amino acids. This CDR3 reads CASSLDWEDRTYEQYF. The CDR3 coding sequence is TGTGCCAGCAGCTTAGATTGGGAAGACAGGACCTACGAGCAGTACTTC.

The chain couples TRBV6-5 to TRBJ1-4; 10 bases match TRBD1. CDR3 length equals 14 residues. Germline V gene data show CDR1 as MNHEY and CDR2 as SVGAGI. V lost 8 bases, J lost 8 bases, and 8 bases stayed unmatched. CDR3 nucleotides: TGTGCCAGCTTCCGGGGACAGGGGAGAGAAAAACTGTTTTTT. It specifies CASFRGQGREKLFF.

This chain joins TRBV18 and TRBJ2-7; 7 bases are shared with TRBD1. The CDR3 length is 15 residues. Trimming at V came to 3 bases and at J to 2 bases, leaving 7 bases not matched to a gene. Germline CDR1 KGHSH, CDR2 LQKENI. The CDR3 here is CASSPQTGSAYEQYF. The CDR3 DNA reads TGTGCCAGCTCACCCCAGACAGGGTCGGCCTACGAGCAGTACTTC. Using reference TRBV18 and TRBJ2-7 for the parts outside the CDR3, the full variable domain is NAGVMQNPRHLVRRRGQEARLRCSPMKGHSHVYWYRQLPEEGLKFMVYLQKENIIDESGMPKERFSAEFPKEGPSILRIQQVVRGDSAAYFCASSPQTGSAYEQYFGPGTRLTVT.

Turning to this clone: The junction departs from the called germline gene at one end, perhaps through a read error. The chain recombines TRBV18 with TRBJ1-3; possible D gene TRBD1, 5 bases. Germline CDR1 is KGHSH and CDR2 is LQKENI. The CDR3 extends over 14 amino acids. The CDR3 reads CASSPSQGHPGGDF. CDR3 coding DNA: TGTGCCAGCTCACCCTCTCAAGGACATCCGGGTGGGGATTTT.

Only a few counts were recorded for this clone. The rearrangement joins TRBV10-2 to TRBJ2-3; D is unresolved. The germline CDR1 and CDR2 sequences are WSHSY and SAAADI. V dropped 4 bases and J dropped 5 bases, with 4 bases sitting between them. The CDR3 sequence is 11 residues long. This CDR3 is CASSVKDTQYF. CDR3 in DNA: TGCGCCAGCAGTGTAAAAGATACGCAGTATTTT.

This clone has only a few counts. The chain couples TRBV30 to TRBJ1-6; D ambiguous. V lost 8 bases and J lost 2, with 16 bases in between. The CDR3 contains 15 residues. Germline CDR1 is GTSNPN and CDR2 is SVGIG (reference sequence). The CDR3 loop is CAANFEGTYNSPLHF. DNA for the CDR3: TGTGCCGCGAACTTCGAGGGAACCTATAATTCACCCCTCCACTTT.

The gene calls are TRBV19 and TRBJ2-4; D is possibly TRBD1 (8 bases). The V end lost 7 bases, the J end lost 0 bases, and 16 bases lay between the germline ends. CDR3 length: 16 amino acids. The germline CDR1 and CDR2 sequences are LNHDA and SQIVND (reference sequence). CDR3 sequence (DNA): TGTGCCAGTACAGACAGGGGAGGGCTAGCCAAAAACATTCAGTACTTC. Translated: CASTDRGGLAKNIQYF.

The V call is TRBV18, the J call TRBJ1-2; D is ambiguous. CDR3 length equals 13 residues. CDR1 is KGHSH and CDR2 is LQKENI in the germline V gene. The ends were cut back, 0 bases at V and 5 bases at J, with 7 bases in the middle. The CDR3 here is CASSPPEEYGYTF. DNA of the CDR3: TGTGCCAGCTCACCACCGGAGGAATATGGCTACACCTTC.

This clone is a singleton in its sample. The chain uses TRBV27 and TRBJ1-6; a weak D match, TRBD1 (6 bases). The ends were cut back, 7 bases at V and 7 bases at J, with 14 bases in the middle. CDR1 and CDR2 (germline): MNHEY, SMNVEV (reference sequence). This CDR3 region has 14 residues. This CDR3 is CASTLGHLNSPLHF. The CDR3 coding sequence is TGTGCCAGCACCTTGGGACACCTAAATTCACCCCTCCACTTT.